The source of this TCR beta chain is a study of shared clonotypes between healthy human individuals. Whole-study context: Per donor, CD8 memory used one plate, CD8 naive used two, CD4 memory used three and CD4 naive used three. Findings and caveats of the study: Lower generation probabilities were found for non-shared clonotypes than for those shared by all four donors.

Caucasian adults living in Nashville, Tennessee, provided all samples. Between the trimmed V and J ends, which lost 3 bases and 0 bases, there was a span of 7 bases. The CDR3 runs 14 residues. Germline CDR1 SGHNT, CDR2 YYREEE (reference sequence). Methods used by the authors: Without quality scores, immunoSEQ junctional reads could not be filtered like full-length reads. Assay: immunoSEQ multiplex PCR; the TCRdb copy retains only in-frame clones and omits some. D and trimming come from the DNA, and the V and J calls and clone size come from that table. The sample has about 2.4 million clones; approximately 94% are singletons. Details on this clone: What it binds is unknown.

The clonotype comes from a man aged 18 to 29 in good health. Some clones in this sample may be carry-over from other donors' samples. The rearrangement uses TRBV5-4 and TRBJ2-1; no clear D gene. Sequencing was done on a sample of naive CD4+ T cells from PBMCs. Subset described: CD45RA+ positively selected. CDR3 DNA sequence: TGTGCCAGCAGCTGGGAAGGCTCCTACAATGAGCAGTTCTTC. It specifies CASSWEGSYNEQFF.